This T cell receptor beta chain was profiled in a study of shared clonotypes between healthy human individuals. Looking at the study overall: Plates per donor: three CD4 naive, three CD4 memory, two CD8 naive, one CD8 memory.

CD45RO-negative, CCR7-selected cells formed the naive CD8 fraction, which excluded terminally differentiated effector memory CD45RA+ cells. It was across several immunoSEQ plates that each subset's genomic DNA was evenly split. Libraries were prepared by immunoSEQ multiplex PCR; TCRdb keeps only in-frame clonotypes and omits some of them. The table shows under 600,000 clones, with about 98% occurring only once. Germline V gene sequence: CDR1 MNHNS, CDR2 SASEGT. V was pared by 2 bases and J by 3 bases, with 14 bases between. The CDR3 sequence is 15 residues long. The rearrangement uses TRBV6-1 and TRBJ2-7, with D tentatively TRBD1 (6 bases). The specimen was naive CD8+ T cells sorted from blood. The sequence came from a man aged 25-45 years in good health. CDR3 DNA sequence: TGTGCCAGCAGTGAATACCTGGACAGAAGCTACGAGCAGTACTTC. Its protein is CASSEYLDRSYEQYF.